The sequence of this T cell receptor beta chain was determined in a study of cytomegalovirus exposure and HLA in healthy donors. Study-level points and caveats: Altogether, 160 or so TCR beta chains were recorded as cytomegalovirus-associated.

Repertoires were generated with immunoSEQ multiplex PCR, while TCRdb's copy carries only in-frame clones and drops some. Among approximately 150,000 clones listed, approximately 90% were seen once. The CDR3 totals 14 residues. The V gene end was trimmed by 4 bases and the J gene end by 11 bases; junction bases not matched to a gene: 13. CDR1 and CDR2 (germline): MNHNS, SASEGT. This clone has more than one count but fewer than ten. Antigen specificity is unknown. This TCR derives from a woman aged 25 to 39 in good health and CMV-seronegative. The V gene is TRBV6-1, the J gene TRBJ1-1; 7 bases map to TRBD1. Sequencing was performed on PBMCs. CDR3 DNA sequence: TGTGCCAGCAGTGCTTCTCCAGGGGGAGGTAGGGCTTTCTTT. This translates into CASSASPGGGRAFF.